This TCR beta chain derives from a study of STAT5B mutations in CD4+ large granular lymphocyte leukemia. This clone turned up a few times. Its specificity is unknown. Healthy controls were blood donor buffy coats. The CDR3 loop spans 15 amino acids. Germline V gene sequence: CDR1 MNHEY, CDR2 SVGAGI. V shed 7 bases and J 7 bases; nucleotides not matched to a gene: 10. The study's findings and limits: Patient CD4-sorted repertoires looked more clonal than healthy CD4+ repertoires, even without putative leukemic clones. Top patient clones used TRBV06 genes more often: 8/27 versus 2/35 in controls.

The repertoire was sequenced with immunoSEQ multiplex PCR; TCRdb's copy has only in-frame clones and lacks some. Of tens of thousands of clones in the sample, about four fifths are singletons; the top ten hold less than 0.6%. Sequencing input: CD4+ T cells from blood buffy coats. This TCR was recovered from a human donor in good health. V gene TRBV6-5 combines with J gene TRBJ1-2; TRBD1 agrees at 12 bases. This CDR3 is CASKSWDRGRSGYTF. As DNA, the CDR3 is TGTGCCAGCAAGTCCTGGGACAGGGGGCGTAGTGGCTACACCTTC.